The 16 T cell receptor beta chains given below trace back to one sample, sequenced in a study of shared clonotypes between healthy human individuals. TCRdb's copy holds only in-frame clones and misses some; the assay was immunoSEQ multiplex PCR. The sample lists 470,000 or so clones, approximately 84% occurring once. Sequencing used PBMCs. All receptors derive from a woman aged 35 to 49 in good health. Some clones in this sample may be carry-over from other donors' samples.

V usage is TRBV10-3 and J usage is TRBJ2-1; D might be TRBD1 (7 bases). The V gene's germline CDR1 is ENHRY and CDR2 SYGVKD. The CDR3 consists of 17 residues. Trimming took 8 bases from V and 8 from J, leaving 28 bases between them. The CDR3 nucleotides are TGTGCCATCGGGGGGTCGGACTTACAGGGGAACTGGTATGAGCAGTTCTTC. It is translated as CAIGGSDLQGNWYEQFF.

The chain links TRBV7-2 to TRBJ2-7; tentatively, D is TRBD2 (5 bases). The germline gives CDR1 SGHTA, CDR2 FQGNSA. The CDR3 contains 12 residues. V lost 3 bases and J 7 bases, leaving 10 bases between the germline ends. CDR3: CASSLLTGEQYF. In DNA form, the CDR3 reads TGTGCCAGCAGCTTGCTGACGGGAGAGCAGTACTTC.

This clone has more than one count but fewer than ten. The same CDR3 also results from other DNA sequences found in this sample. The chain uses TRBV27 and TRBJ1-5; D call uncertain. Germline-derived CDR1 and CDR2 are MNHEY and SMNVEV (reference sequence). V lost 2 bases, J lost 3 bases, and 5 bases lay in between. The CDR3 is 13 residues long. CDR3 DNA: TGTGCCAGCAGTTTACAATTCAATCAGCCCCAGCATTTT. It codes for CASSLQFNQPQHF.

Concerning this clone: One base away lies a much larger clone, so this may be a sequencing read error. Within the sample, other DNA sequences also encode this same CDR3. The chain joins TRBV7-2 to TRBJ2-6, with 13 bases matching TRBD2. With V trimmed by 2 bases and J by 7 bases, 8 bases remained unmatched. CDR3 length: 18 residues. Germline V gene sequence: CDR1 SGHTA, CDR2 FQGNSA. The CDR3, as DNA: TGTGCCAGCAGCTTAAAGGGGACTAGCGGGACCGGTGCCAACGTCCTGACTTTC. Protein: CASSLKGTSGTGANVLTF.

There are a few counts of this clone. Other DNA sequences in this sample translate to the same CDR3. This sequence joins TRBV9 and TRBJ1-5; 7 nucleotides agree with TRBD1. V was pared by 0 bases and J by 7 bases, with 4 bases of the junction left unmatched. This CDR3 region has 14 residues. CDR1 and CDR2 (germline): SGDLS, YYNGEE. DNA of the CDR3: TGTGCCAGCAGCGTAGGACAGGGCGGGCAGCCCCAGCATTTT. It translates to CASSVGQGGQPQHF.

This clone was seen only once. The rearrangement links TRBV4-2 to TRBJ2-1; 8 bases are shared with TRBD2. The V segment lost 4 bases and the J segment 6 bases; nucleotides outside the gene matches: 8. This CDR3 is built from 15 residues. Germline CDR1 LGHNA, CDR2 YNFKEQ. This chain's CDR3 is CASSPGGRVPNEQFF. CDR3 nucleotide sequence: TGTGCCAGCAGCCCGGGGGGGAGGGTCCCCAATGAGCAGTTCTTC.

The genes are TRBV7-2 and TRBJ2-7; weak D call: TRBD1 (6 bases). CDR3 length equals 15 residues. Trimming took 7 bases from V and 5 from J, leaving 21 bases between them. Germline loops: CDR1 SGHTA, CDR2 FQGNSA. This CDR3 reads CASMSRTARADEQYF. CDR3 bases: TGTGCCAGCATGTCGAGGACAGCCAGGGCTGACGAGCAGTACTTC.

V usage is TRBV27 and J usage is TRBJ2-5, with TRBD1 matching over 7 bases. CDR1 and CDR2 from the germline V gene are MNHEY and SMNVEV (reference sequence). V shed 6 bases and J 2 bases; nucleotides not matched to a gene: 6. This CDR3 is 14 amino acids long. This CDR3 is CASRPGGYQETQYF. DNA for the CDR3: TGTGCCAGCAGGCCAGGGGGTTATCAAGAGACCCAGTACTTC.

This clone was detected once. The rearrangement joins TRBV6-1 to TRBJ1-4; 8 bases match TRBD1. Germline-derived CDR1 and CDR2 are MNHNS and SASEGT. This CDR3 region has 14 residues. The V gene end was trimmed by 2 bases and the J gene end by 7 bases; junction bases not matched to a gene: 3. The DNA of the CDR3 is TGTGCCAGCAGTGAATCAGGGGGCGGTGAAAAACTGTTTTTT. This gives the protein CASSESGGGEKLFF.

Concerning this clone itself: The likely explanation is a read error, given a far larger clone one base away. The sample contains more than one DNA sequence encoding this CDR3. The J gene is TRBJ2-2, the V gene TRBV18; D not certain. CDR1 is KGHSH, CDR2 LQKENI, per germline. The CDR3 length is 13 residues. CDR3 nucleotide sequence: TGTGCCAGTTCACCCAGCCCCAGGGGGGAGCTGTTTTTT. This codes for CASSPSPRGELFF. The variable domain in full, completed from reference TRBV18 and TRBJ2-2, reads NAGVMQNPRHLVRRRGQEARLRCSPMKGHSHVYWYRQLPEEGLKFMVYLQKENIIDESGMPKERFSAEFPKEGPSILRIQQVVRGDSAAYFCASSPSPRGELFFGEGSRLTVL.

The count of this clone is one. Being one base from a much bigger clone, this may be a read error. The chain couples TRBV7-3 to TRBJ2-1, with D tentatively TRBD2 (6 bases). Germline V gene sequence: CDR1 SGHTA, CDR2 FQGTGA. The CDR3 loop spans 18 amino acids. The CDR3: CASSFWPPRDSNYSEQFF. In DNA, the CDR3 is TGTGCCAGCAGCTTCTGGCCCCCGCGGGACTCCAATTACAGTGAGCAGTTCTTC.

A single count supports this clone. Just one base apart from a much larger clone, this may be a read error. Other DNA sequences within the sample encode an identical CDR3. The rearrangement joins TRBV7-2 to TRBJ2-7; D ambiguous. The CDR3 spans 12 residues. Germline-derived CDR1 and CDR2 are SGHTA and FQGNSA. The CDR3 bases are TGTGCAAGCAGCTTAGGGCGGTACGAGCAGTACTTC. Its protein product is CASSLGRYEQYF.

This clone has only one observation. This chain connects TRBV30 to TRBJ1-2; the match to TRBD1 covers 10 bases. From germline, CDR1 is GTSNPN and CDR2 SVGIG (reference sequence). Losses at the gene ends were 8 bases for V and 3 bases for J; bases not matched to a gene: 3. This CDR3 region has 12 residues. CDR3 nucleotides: TGTGCCGGGGGACAGGGGCACTATGGCTACACCTTC. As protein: CAGGQGHYGYTF.

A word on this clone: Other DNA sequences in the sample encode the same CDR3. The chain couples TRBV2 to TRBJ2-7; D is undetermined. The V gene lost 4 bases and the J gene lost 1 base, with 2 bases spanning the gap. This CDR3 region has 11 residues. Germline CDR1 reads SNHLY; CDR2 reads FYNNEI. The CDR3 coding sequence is TGTGCCAGCAGTGTGTCCTACGAGCAGTACTTC. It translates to CASSVSYEQYF.

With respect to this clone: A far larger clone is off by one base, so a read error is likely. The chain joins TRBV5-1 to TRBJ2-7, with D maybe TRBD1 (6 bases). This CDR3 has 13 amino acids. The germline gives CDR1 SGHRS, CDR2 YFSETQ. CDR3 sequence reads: CTSRLQGTYEQYF. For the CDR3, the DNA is TGCACCAGCAGGCTTCAGGGGACCTACGAGCAGTACTTC.

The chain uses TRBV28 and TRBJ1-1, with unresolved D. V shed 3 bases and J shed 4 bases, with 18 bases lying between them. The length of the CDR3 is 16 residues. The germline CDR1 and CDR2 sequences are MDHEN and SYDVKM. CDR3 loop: CASSLSLGPTGTEAFF. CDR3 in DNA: TGTGCCAGCAGTTTGTCCCTTGGGCCGACGGGCACTGAAGCTTTCTTT.